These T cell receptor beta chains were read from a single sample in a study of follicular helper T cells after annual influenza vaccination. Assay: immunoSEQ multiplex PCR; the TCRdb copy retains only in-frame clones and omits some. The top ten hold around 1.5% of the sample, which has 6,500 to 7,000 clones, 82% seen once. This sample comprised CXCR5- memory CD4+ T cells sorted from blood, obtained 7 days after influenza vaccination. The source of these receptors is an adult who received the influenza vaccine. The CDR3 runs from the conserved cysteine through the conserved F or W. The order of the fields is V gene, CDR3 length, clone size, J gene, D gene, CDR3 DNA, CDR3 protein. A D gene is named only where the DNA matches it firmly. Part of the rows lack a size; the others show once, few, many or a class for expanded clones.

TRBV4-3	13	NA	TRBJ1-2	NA	TGCGCCAGCAGCCAAGATACTCGGTATGGCTACACCTTC	CASSQDTRYGYTF
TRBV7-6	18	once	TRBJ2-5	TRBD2	TGTGCCAGCAGCTTTTCTGGAGCGGGAGGGCCAGTTTGGGAGACCCAGTACTTC	CASSFSGAGGPVWETQYF
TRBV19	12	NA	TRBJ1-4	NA	TGTGCCAGTAGCAGGGTTAATGAAAAACTGTTTTTT	CASSRVNEKLFF
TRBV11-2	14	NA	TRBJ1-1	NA	TGTGCCAGCAGCTTAGTTCAGGGAAACACTGAAGCTTTCTTT	CASSLVQGNTEAFF
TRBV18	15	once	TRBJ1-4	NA	TGTGCCAGCTCACCACCGGCCAGGAAAGGGGAAAAACTGTTTTTT	CASSPPARKGEKLFF
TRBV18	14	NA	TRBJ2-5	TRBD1	TGTGCCAGCTCACCGACAGGGGGCGAAGAGACCCAGTACTTC	CASSPTGGEETQYF
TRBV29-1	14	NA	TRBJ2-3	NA	TGCAGCGTTGAGCGGGGTCTAGGCACAGATACGCAGTATTTT	CSVERGLGTDTQYF
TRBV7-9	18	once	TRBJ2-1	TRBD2	TGTGCCAGCAGCCGGGGGTCCAGCGGGGGGCAACCCCCCAATGAGCAGTTCTTC	CASSRGSSGGQPPNEQFF
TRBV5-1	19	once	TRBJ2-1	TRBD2	TGCGCCAGCAGCTCGGGCCAGGGGAGGCTCGGACTAGCAGACAATGAGCAGTTCTTC	CASSSGQGRLGLADNEQFF
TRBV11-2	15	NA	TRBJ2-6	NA	TGTGCCAGCAGCTTATGGAGCTCTGGGGCCAACGTCCTGACTTTC	CASSLWSSGANVLTF
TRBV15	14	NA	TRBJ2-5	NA	TGTGCCACCAGCAAAATGGACTGGGCAGAGACCCAGTACTTC	CATSKMDWAETQYF
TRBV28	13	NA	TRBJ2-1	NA	TGTGCCAGCAGGGTGGGCAGGGAAAATGAGCAGTTCTTC	CASRVGRENEQFF
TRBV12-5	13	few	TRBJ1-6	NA	TGTGCTAGTGGTTTGGAGGAGGGATCACCCCTCCACTTT	CASGLEEGSPLHF